The present T cell receptor beta chain was sequenced within a study of T cell repertoires in cytomegalovirus infection (dated by TCRdb to 2018 to 2020). Broadly, across the study: Because public TCR beta signatures pointed to carriage of CMV infection together with the matching HLA type, the HLA type of each donor mattered for the analysis. General study outcomes and caveats: In both this cohort and an independent cohort of some 380 donors, the cumulative frequency of public TCR beta family members distinguished carriers of CMV infection plus the relevant HLA type. In the ex vivo response, HLA-C-restricted CMV-specific TCR beta clonotypes were dominant, and in two of eight donors the single most frequent clonotype came from this HLA-C-restricted group.

For sequencing, an Illumina HiSeq 1500 was employed. The public sequencing data were trimmed at Q25 with fastp and processed into clonotypes with MiXCR by TCRdb, which kept only in-frame beta chains. Each entry merges the rows of one CDR3 protein and shows their most common DNA and genes. Counted in this sample were about 190,000 distinct CDR3 sequences; approximately 30% of them appeared once. The ten largest clonotypes hold about 31% of the sample. This clonotype has a handful of counts. This receptor's antigen is unknown. No quality values exist for individual bases; no much larger clone is one base distant. The CDR3 starts with the cysteine, ends with the phenylalanine, and has 14 residues. Only the CDR3 DNA is retained, 42 bases long and in frame from the first base. The germline V gene supplies CDR1 MNHEY and CDR2 SVGEGT. Trimming accounts for 6 bases at V and 7 bases at J, while the number of junction bases matched to no gene is 6.

The chain links TRBV6-2 or TRBV6-3 with TRBJ1-6; 7 nucleotides in the junction match TRBD1. The sequencing sample was made of PBMCs. The sequence was collected from a human donor in good health (CMV status not recorded). Some clones in this sample may be carry-over from other donors' samples. At the DNA level, the sequence is TGTGCCAGCAGCTTCGACAGGGTGAATTCACCCCTCCACTTT. This encodes CASSFDRVNSPLHF.